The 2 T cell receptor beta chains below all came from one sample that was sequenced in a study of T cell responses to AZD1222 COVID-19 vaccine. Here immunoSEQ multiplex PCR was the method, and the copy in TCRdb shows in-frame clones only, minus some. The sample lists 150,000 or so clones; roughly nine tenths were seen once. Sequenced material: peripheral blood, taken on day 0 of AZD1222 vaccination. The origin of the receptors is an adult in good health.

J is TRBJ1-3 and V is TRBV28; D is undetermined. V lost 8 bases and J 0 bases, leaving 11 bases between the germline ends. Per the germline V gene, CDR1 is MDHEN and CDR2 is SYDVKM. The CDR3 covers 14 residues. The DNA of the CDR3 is TGTGCCAGCGACCAAGGCCCCTCTGGAAACACCATATATTTT. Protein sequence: CASDQGPSGNTIYF. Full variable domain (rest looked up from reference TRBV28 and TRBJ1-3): DVKVTQSSRYLVKRTGEKVFLECVQDMDHENMFWYRQDPGLGLRLIYFSYDVKMKEKGDIPEGYSVSREKKERFSLILESASTNQTSMYLCASDQGPSGNTIYFGEGSWLTVV.

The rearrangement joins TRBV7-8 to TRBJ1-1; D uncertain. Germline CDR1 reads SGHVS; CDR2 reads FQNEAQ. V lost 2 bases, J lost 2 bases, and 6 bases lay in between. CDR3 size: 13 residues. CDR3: CASSLSGNTEAFF. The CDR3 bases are TGTGCCAGCAGCTTATCAGGAAACACTGAAGCTTTCTTT.